Below are 29 T cell receptor beta chains sequenced from a single sample in a study of cytomegalovirus exposure and HLA in healthy donors. The assay was immunoSEQ multiplex PCR, and TCRdb's table has in-frame clones only and misses some. Here the sample spans approximately 100,000 clones, 80% to 95% being singletons. Material for sequencing was PBMCs. The receptors were sampled from a woman aged 25 to 45 in good health and CMV-seropositive.

This chain links TRBV7-2 with TRBJ2-1; 8 bases align to TRBD2. Germline V lookup: CDR1 SGHTA, CDR2 FQGNSA. The trim removed 1 base at V and 2 bases at J, leaving 7 bases unmatched. The CDR3 sequence is 17 residues long. The CDR3 bases are TGTGCCAGCAGCTTAGTGGGCGGGAGGACCCCCTACAATGAGCAGTTCTTC. Its protein is CASSLVGGRTPYNEQFF.

This clone was detected only a few times. V gene TRBV12-5 combines with J gene TRBJ1-1, with D uncertain. The germline V gene encodes CDR1 LGHNT and CDR2 FRNRAP. V shed 0 bases and J shed 8 bases, with 10 bases lying between them. This CDR3 is built from 13 residues. CDR3 in amino acids: CASGLVGGREAFF. Written as DNA, the CDR3 is TGTGCTAGTGGTTTGGTTGGAGGTAGGGAAGCTTTCTTT.

The genes are TRBV6-4 and TRBJ1-2; 7 positions agree with TRBD1. The CDR3 has 13 residues. The germline V gene encodes CDR1 MRHNA and CDR2 SNTAGT. V lost 6 bases and J lost 7; bases outside the gene matches: 8. CDR3 nucleotides: TGTGCCAGCAGGCCCGACAGGGCGGGTGGCTACACCTTC. Amino acid sequence: CASRPDRAGGYTF.

This clone appeared a single time. The rearrangement uses TRBV4-3 and TRBJ2-3; perhaps TRBD2 as D (6 bases). The CDR3 has 16 amino acids. V was clipped by 0 bases and J by 0 bases, with 10 bases between them. Germline V gives CDR1 LGHNA, CDR2 YSLEER. CDR3 sequence reads: CASSQDRGRSTDTQYF. The CDR3 nucleotides are TGCGCCAGCAGCCAAGATCGGGGGAGGAGCACAGATACGCAGTATTTT.

V is TRBV28 and J is TRBJ1-5, with 10 bases matching TRBD1. The germline CDR1 and CDR2 sequences are MDHEN and SYDVKM. J lost 2 bases, V lost 6 bases, and 1 base had no gene match. The length of the CDR3 is 14 residues. The CDR3 bases are TGTGCCAGCAGGACAGGGGGCGGCAATCAGCCCCAGCATTTT. Its translation: CASRTGGGNQPQHF.

The J gene is TRBJ2-1, the V gene TRBV29-1; TRBD2 agrees at 14 bases. Germline lookup yields CDR1 SQVTM and CDR2 ANQGSEA. The CDR3 loop spans 16 amino acids. Germline trimming cut 4 bases from V and 9 bases from J; bases unmatched to any gene: 11. The CDR3: CSVVIGLAGGVVEQFF. CDR3 nucleotides: TGCAGCGTTGTGATTGGACTAGCGGGAGGTGTGGTTGAGCAGTTCTTC.

V usage is TRBV11-2 and J usage is TRBJ2-5; 7 bases match TRBD1. Per the germline V gene, CDR1 is SGHAT and CDR2 is FQNNGV. V lost 3 bases, J lost 0 bases, and 4 bases stayed unmatched. The CDR3 spans 15 residues. CDR3 sequence: CASSLYRGYQETQYF. CDR3 in DNA: TGTGCCAGCAGCTTGTACAGGGGTTACCAAGAGACCCAGTACTTC.

This chain joins TRBV18 and TRBJ1-3; tentative D call: TRBD1 (5 bases). The ends were cut back, 3 bases at V and 3 bases at J, with 12 bases in the middle. CDR3 length: 15 residues. CDR1 KGHSH and CDR2 LQKENI come from the germline V gene. The CDR3: CASSPQGTVGNTIYF. Written as DNA, the CDR3 is TGTGCCAGCTCACCGCAGGGTACAGTTGGAAACACCATATATTTT. Together with reference TRBV18 and TRBJ1-3, the CDR3 gives the full variable domain: NAGVMQNPRHLVRRRGQEARLRCSPMKGHSHVYWYRQLPEEGLKFMVYLQKENIIDESGMPKERFSAEFPKEGPSILRIQQVVRGDSAAYFCASSPQGTVGNTIYFGEGSWLTVV.

V gene TRBV29-1 combines with J gene TRBJ1-1; 7 nucleotides line up with TRBD1. The CDR3 extends over 14 amino acids. Germline CDR1 reads SQVTM; CDR2 reads ANQGSEA. Germline trimming cut 5 bases from V and 0 bases from J; bases unmatched to any gene: 6. The CDR3 coding sequence is TGCAGCGTTTCTCAAGGGGGCGTGAACACTGAAGCTTTCTTT. This translates into CSVSQGGVNTEAFF.

This clone was counted once. This chain connects TRBV7-8 to TRBJ1-1; TRBD1 matches at 7 bases. The trim removed 5 bases at V and 9 bases at J, leaving 9 bases unmatched. CDR1 and CDR2 from the germline V gene are SGHVS and FQNEAQ. The length of the CDR3 is 13 residues. The CDR3 loop is CASSPGTVLKAFF. CDR3 nucleotide sequence: TGTGCCAGCAGCCCCGGGACAGTCCTAAAAGCTTTCTTT.

The V gene is TRBV14, the J gene TRBJ1-5; no clear D. Germline CDR1 and CDR2: SGHDN and FVKESK. Trimming shortened V by 7 bases and J by 6 bases, and 13 bases separated the two germline ends. CDR3 size: 13 residues. The CDR3 bases are TGTGCCAGCAAGGCGGGTTTCGGTCAGCCCCAGCATTTT. Translated: CASKAGFGQPQHF. The variable domain in full, with the rest retrieved from reference TRBV14 and TRBJ1-5, is EAGVTQFPSHSVIEKGQTVTLRCDPISGHDNLYWYRRVMGKEIKFLLHFVKESKQDESGMPNNRFLAERTGGTYSTLKVQPAELEDSGVYFCASKAGFGQPQHFGDGTRLSIL.

J is TRBJ2-1 and V is TRBV2, with D uncertain. The CDR3 runs to 15 residues. Trimming left V 5 bases short and J 3 bases short, with 14 bases between. Germline V gene sequence: CDR1 SNHLY, CDR2 FYNNEI. As DNA, the CDR3 is TGTGCCAGCAGTCGTGAAAAGCCCGACTACAATGAGCAGTTCTTC. Translating gives CASSREKPDYNEQFF.

V gene TRBV19 combines with J gene TRBJ2-5; TRBD1 is a possible D gene (6 bases). Germline CDR1 LNHDA, CDR2 SQIVND (reference sequence). The CDR3 totals 17 residues. Trimming stripped 3 bases from V and 1 base from J, with 18 bases between. DNA for the CDR3: TGTGCCAGTAGTATCAGGGGATCACCGCAGGGCCAAGAGACCCAGTACTTC. Translated: CASSIRGSPQGQETQYF.

This clone has only one observation. The gene calls are TRBV28 and TRBJ2-7, with 9 positions matching TRBD1. The CDR3 is 14 residues long. With V trimmed by 8 bases and J by 3 bases, 8 bases remained unmatched. Germline V gives CDR1 MDHEN, CDR2 SYDVKM. CDR3 nucleotide sequence: TGTGCCAGCGGGCGGGACAGGGATATCTACGAGCAGTACTTC. Its protein is CASGRDRDIYEQYF.

The chain joins TRBV5-7 to TRBJ1-2, with 11 bases aligning to TRBD1. TRBV5-7 is known as an ORF, though its function is uncertain. V lost 5 bases to trimming and J lost 8 bases; unmatched junction nucleotides: 11. CDR3 length: 15 residues. The CDR3 spells CASRPADRGLGGYTF. CDR3 DNA: TGTGCCAGCAGGCCAGCGGACAGGGGGCTGGGGGGCTACACCTTC.

The chain is built from TRBV6-4 and TRBJ1-3; 7 positions agree with TRBD1. V shed 6 bases and J 3 bases; nucleotides not matched to a gene: 11. This CDR3 has 16 residues. From germline, CDR1 is MRHNA and CDR2 SNTAGT. CDR3 coding DNA: TGTGCCAGCAGCCCGACAGGGATGGTATTTGGAAACACCATATATTTT. Encoded protein: CASSPTGMVFGNTIYF.

This chain joins TRBV29-1 and TRBJ2-7, with a possible D match to TRBD1 (5 bases). Trimming took 4 bases from V and 4 from J, leaving 14 bases between them. The CDR3 consists of 13 residues. Germline CDR1 is SQVTM and CDR2 is ANQGSEA. The CDR3 region is CSVAVGQQYEQYF. In DNA, the CDR3 is TGCAGCGTTGCAGTGGGGCAGCAATACGAGCAGTACTTC.

The V call is TRBV6-6, the J call TRBJ1-2; 7 bases map to TRBD1. This CDR3 contains 16 residues. V was pared by 2 bases and J by 6 bases, with 12 bases of the junction left unmatched. Germline V gives CDR1 MNHNY, CDR2 SVGAGI (reference sequence). The CDR3 loop reads CASSYAKAQGVDGYTF. The CDR3 region has the DNA TGTGCCAGCAGTTACGCCAAGGCGCAGGGGGTGGATGGCTACACCTTC.

This clone appeared once. The chain combines TRBV28 with TRBJ2-3; possible D gene TRBD2, 5 bases. V was shortened by 1 base and J by 2 bases, with 13 bases between the two germline ends. The V gene's germline CDR1 is MDHEN and CDR2 SYDVKM. The CDR3 covers 16 residues. For the CDR3, the DNA is TGTGCCAGCAGTTTATTCGGGGAGAGATCCACAGATACGCAGTATTTT. This encodes CASSLFGERSTDTQYF.

The rearrangement joins TRBV10-2 to TRBJ2-1; 7 positions match TRBD1. CDR3 length: 14 amino acids. Germline loops: CDR1 WSHSY, CDR2 SAAADI. V lost 5 bases, J lost 2 bases, and 3 bases stayed unmatched. The CDR3 sequence: CASSWDSPYNEQFF. As DNA, the CDR3 is TGCGCCAGCAGTTGGGACAGCCCCTACAATGAGCAGTTCTTC.

J is TRBJ1-4 and V is TRBV6-6; 7 bases map to TRBD1. CDR1 is MNHNY and CDR2 is SVGAGI in the germline V gene (reference sequence). The V and J ends lost 2 bases and 5 bases, in that order; junction bases with no gene match: 5. The CDR3 runs to 15 residues. This chain's CDR3 is CASSYQGQRNEKLFF. DNA for the CDR3: TGTGCCAGCAGTTACCAGGGACAGAGAAATGAAAAACTGTTTTTT.

CDR3 bases: TGTGCCAGCAGCCCCCGACAGGGGGCGGATTCCTACGAGCAGTACTTC. It yields the protein CASSPRQGADSYEQYF. This rearrangement joins TRBV9 to TRBJ2-7; 10 bases line up with TRBD1. Trimming at V came to 4 bases and at J to 1 base, leaving 8 bases not matched to a gene. The germline CDR1 and CDR2 sequences are SGDLS and YYNGEE. This CDR3 contains 16 residues.

The genes are TRBV15 and TRBJ2-7; 14 positions match TRBD2. CDR3 size: 15 residues. The germline V gene has CDR1 LNHNV and CDR2 YYDKDF (reference sequence). V was clipped by 3 bases and J by 4 bases; unmatched bases: 2. CDR3 in amino acids: CATSSGTSGRYEQYF. CDR3 coding DNA: TGTGCCACCAGCAGCGGGACTAGCGGGAGATACGAGCAGTACTTC.

V and J are TRBV28 and TRBJ2-7; 10 bases match TRBD1. The V gene's germline CDR1 is MDHEN and CDR2 SYDVKM. With 8 bases clipped from V and 4 bases from J, the junction kept 11 bases outside the gene matches. CDR3 length: 15 amino acids. CDR3 residues: CASGLGQGVYYEQYF. In nucleotides, the CDR3 is TGTGCCAGCGGGCTAGGACAGGGGGTTTATTACGAGCAGTACTTC.

The rearrangement joins TRBV19 to TRBJ2-7; 9 positions match TRBD1. V lost 1 base, J lost 2 bases, and 3 bases stayed unmatched. The germline V gene encodes CDR1 LNHDA and CDR2 SQIVND (reference sequence). CDR3 length: 15 amino acids. DNA of the CDR3: TGTGCCAGTAGTATAGCCGGGACAGGGACCTACGAGCAGTACTTC. It translates to CASSIAGTGTYEQYF.

This chain joins TRBV30 and TRBJ1-5, with TRBD1 matching 9 bases. Trimming removed 0 bases from V and 2 bases from J; junction bases left unmatched: 5. CDR3 length: 16 residues. Germline values: CDR1 GTSNPN, CDR2 SVGIG (reference sequence). CDR3 amino acids: CAWSVPRTGGNQPQHF. The CDR3 nucleotides read TGTGCCTGGAGTGTACCCCGGACAGGGGGCAATCAGCCCCAGCATTTT.

V is TRBV7-9 and J is TRBJ1-5, with a tentative D call TRBD1 (5 bases). V was clipped by 3 bases and J by 6 bases, with 15 bases between them. CDR3 size: 15 residues. Germline CDR1 SEHNR, CDR2 FQNEAQ (reference sequence). The CDR3 DNA reads as TGTGCCAGCAGCTTCGGAGGGGCCGGGAGTCAGCCCCAGCATTTT. It yields the protein CASSFGGAGSQPQHF.

As concerns this clone: An end of the junction does not agree with germline; a read error may underlie this. The rearrangement uses TRBV7-6 and TRBJ1-1; D might be TRBD1 (6 bases). The CDR3 is made up of 15 amino acids. Germline assignment: CDR1 SGHVS and CDR2 FNYEAQ. The CDR3 DNA reads TGTGCCAGCACCTTAGCTTTACAGGGGAACACTGAAGCTTTCTTT. Translated, it gives CASTLALQGNTEAFF.

The genes are TRBV25-1 and TRBJ2-5; tentatively, D is TRBD1 (6 bases). This CDR3 is 14 amino acids long. Per the germline V gene, CDR1 is MGHDK and CDR2 is SYGVNS. V was shortened by 6 bases and J by 5 bases, with 16 bases between the two germline ends. The CDR3 DNA reads TGTGCCAGCAGCAACCTCGGGACACAGGAGACCCAGTACTTC. Protein: CASSNLGTQETQYF. The full variable domain, in which reference TRBV25-1 and TRBJ2-5 provide the parts outside the CDR3, is EADIYQTPRYLVIGTGKKITLECSQTMGHDKMYWYQQDPGMELHLIHYSYGVNSTEKGDLSSESTVSRIRTEHFPLTLESARPSHTSQYLCASSNLGTQETQYFGPGTRLLVL.